One sample yielded the 27 T cell receptor beta chains listed below, sequenced in a study of cytomegalovirus exposure and HLA in healthy donors. In the PCR, 60 Vbeta and 13 Jbeta primers were used. Profiling relied on immunoSEQ multiplex PCR, and the TCRdb table lists in-frame clones only, not all of them. The sample lists about 150,000 clones, more than 70% occurring once. The sequenced material came from PBMCs. The receptors shown here come from a man younger than 40 in good health and CMV-seronegative.

This clone has only a few counts. The chain recombines TRBV4-2 with TRBJ2-1, with D perhaps matching TRBD2 (5 bases). Deletions cut 1 base from V and 6 bases from J, with 13 bases between. The CDR3 totals 15 residues. Germline CDR1 and CDR2: LGHNA and YNFKEQ. CDR3 in DNA: TGTGCCAGCAGCCAAGGGACGGGATCAATCAATGAGCAGTTCTTC. Its protein product is CASSQGTGSINEQFF.

The rearrangement joins TRBV7-3 to TRBJ2-1, with D perhaps matching TRBD2 (5 bases). There are 15 residues in the CDR3. Trimming left V 2 bases short and J 2 bases short, with 10 bases between. Germline V gene lookup returns CDR1 SGHTA and CDR2 FQGTGA. CDR3 nucleotide sequence: TGTGCCAGCAGCTTAGAGAGCGGACCCTACAATGAGCAGTTCTTC. Its protein product is CASSLESGPYNEQFF. Drawing the rest from reference TRBV7-3 and TRBJ2-1, the complete variable domain is GAGVSQTPSNKVTEKGKYVELRCDPISGHTALYWYRQSLGQGPEFLIYFQGTGAADDSGLPNDRFFAVRPEGSVSTLKIQRTERGDSAVYLCASSLESGPYNEQFFGPGTRLTVL.

The chain links TRBV2 to TRBJ2-1; no reliable D call. The CDR3 extends over 17 amino acids. The germline V gene encodes CDR1 SNHLY and CDR2 FYNNEI. The V and J ends lost 0 bases and 3 bases respectively, with 15 bases between them. The CDR3 loop is CASSEALGVSDYNEQFF. In nucleotides, the CDR3 is TGTGCCAGCAGTGAAGCGCTAGGTGTGTCAGACTACAATGAGCAGTTCTTC. Together with reference TRBV2 and TRBJ2-1, the CDR3 gives the full variable domain: EPEVTQTPSHQVTQMGQEVILRCVPISNHLYFYWYRQILGQKVEFLVSFYNNEISEKSEIFDDQFSVERPDGSNFTLKIRSTKLEDSAMYFCASSEALGVSDYNEQFFGPGTRLTVL.

This clone was detected a few times. The J gene is TRBJ2-1, the V gene TRBV4-1; 13 positions match TRBD2. Germline CDR1 and CDR2: MGHRA and YSYEKL. Germline trimming cut 5 bases from V and 10 bases from J; bases unmatched to any gene: 11. CDR3 length: 16 amino acids. For the CDR3, the DNA is TGCGCCAGCAGCTCATGGACTAGCGGGAGTACTAGCGAGCAGTTCTTC. Translation: CASSSWTSGSTSEQFF.

CDR3 sequence reads: CASSPASAGVGEQYF. CDR3 nucleotide sequence: TGTGCCAGCTCACCAGCTTCAGCGGGAGTGGGAGAGCAGTACTTC. The J gene is TRBJ2-7, the V gene TRBV18; 8 bases map to TRBD2. The CDR3 covers 15 residues. After removal of 2 bases from V and 7 bases from J, the junction contained 10 bases not matched to a gene. CDR1 KGHSH and CDR2 LQKENI come from the germline V gene.

The rearrangement links TRBV2 to TRBJ2-7, with 7 bases lining up with TRBD1. Unmatched junction bases numbered 5, after V lost 7 bases and J lost 2 bases. CDR3 size: 13 residues. The germline CDR1 and CDR2 sequences are SNHLY and FYNNEI. The CDR3 reads CASTRDRAYEQYF. The DNA for the CDR3 is TGTGCCAGCACTCGGGACAGAGCCTACGAGCAGTACTTC.

The chain uses TRBV28 and TRBJ1-5; TRBD1 matches 8 bases. CDR1 and CDR2 (germline): MDHEN, SYDVKM. The length of the CDR3 is 14 residues. The V and J ends lost 4 bases and 5 bases, in that order; junction bases with no gene match: 4. CDR3 sequence: CASSSSGGHQPQHF. The CDR3 DNA sequence: TGTGCCAGCAGTTCATCAGGGGGCCATCAGCCCCAGCATTTT.

V usage is TRBV5-6 and J usage is TRBJ2-2, with 12 nucleotides matching TRBD2. V gave up 4 bases and J gave up 4 bases; unmatched junction bases: 2. The germline V gene has CDR1 SGHDT and CDR2 YYEEEE. The CDR3 contains 15 residues. The CDR3 protein is CASSGLAGPTGELFF. The CDR3 nucleotides are TGTGCCAGCAGCGGACTAGCGGGACCCACCGGGGAGCTGTTTTTT.

This rearrangement joins TRBV29-1 to TRBJ2-7; D unresolved. The CDR3 sequence is 11 residues long. Trimming left V 6 bases short and J 7 bases short, with 13 bases between. Germline CDR1 and CDR2: SQVTM and ANQGSEA. The CDR3 sequence is CSVPSPGEQYF. CDR3 sequence (DNA): TGCAGCGTCCCTTCTCCCGGGGAGCAGTACTTC.

This clone was seen only once. The rearrangement links TRBV7-5 to TRBJ2-7; the D call TRBD1 from the table was never checked on the DNA. TRBV7-5 is classified as a pseudogene. CDR3 length: 14 residues. The CDR3 region is CARSLVRVYYEQYF. Here the CDR3 DNA reads TGTGCCAGAAGCTTAGTCAGGGTGTACTACGAGCAGTACTTC.

The V and J genes are TRBV10-3 and TRBJ2-7; D gene ambiguous. CDR1 is ENHRY and CDR2 is SYGVKD in the germline V gene. Trimming cost V 7 bases and J 3 bases, with 7 bases left between them. The CDR3 length is 11 residues. CDR3 residues: CAITKDYEQYF. CDR3 sequence (DNA): TGTGCCATCACTAAAGACTACGAGCAGTACTTC.

V is TRBV6-1 and J is TRBJ2-7; perhaps TRBD2 as D (5 bases). Germline V gene data show CDR1 as MNHNS and CDR2 as SASEGT. Between the trimmed V and J ends, which lost 2 bases and 0 bases, there was a span of 8 bases. The CDR3 contains 14 residues. The CDR3 nucleotides read TGTGCCAGCAGTGAAAGACTATACTCCTACGAGCAGTACTTC. Its translation: CASSERLYSYEQYF.

The chain carries TRBV7-3 and TRBJ1-1; 9 bases map to TRBD1. The germline CDR1 and CDR2 sequences are SGHTA and FQGTGA. J lost 1 base, V lost 4 bases, and 1 base had no gene match. The CDR3 has 14 residues. The CDR3 spells CASSSDRGNTEAFF. The CDR3 DNA follows: TGTGCCAGCAGCTCGGACAGGGGGAACACTGAAGCTTTCTTT.

The V gene is TRBV2, the J gene TRBJ2-1; the match to TRBD2 covers 8 bases. V lost 7 bases, J lost 8 bases, and 25 bases stayed unmatched. The CDR3 totals 19 residues. Germline V gene lookup returns CDR1 SNHLY and CDR2 FYNNEI. The CDR3 bases are TGTGCCAGCATCAAAAACCAGGAAATCGGGACTAGTATGAGAGATGAGCAGTTCTTC. Protein sequence: CASIKNQEIGTSMRDEQFF.

The gene calls are TRBV5-1 and TRBJ2-1; D perhaps matches TRBD1 (6 bases). The V end was cut by 0 bases, the J end by 4 bases, with 11 bases between. Germline lookup yields CDR1 SGHRS and CDR2 YFSETQ. CDR3 length: 15 residues. The DNA of the CDR3 is TGCGCCAGCAGCTTGGTAGGGGGATCATACAATGAGCAGTTCTTC. It translates to CASSLVGGSYNEQFF.

The rearrangement joins TRBV27 to TRBJ2-7; 7 nucleotides match TRBD2. The V segment lost 5 bases and the J segment 4 bases; nucleotides outside the gene matches: 8. Germline values: CDR1 MNHEY, CDR2 SMNVEV (reference sequence). This CDR3 is built from 14 residues. CDR3 nucleotides: TGTGCCAGCAGTCCCCCGGGGGGAAAATACGAGCAGTACTTC. Its protein is CASSPPGGKYEQYF.

This clone was seen once. The rearrangement uses TRBV6-1 and TRBJ1-1; unclear D gene. Per the germline V gene, CDR1 is MNHNS and CDR2 is SASEGT. With 2 bases removed from V and 4 bases from J, the gap between germline ends came to 14 bases. The CDR3 is 15 amino acids. CDR3 bases: TGTGCCAGCAGTGAACTCGTCGGGGAGGGCACTGAAGCTTTCTTT. Translated, it gives CASSELVGEGTEAFF.

About this clone: At one boundary the junction diverges from the germline segment, which might be a read error. The rearrangement joins TRBV7-7 to TRBJ2-1; no reliable D call. The CDR3 length is 14 residues. Germline CDR1 reads SSHAT; CDR2 reads FNYEAQ (reference sequence). The CDR3 here is CASSLGEIYNEQFF. The CDR3, as DNA: TGTGCTAGCAGCTTAGGAGAAATCTACAATGAGCAGTTCTTC. The full variable domain, in which reference TRBV7-7 and TRBJ2-1 provide the parts outside the CDR3, is GAGVSQSPRYKVTKRGQDVTLRCDPISSHATLYWYQQALGQGPEFLTYFNYEAQPDKSGLPSDRFSAERPEGSISTLTIQRTEQRDSAMYRCASSLGEIYNEQFFGPGTRLTVL.

This chain uses TRBV5-6 with TRBJ1-2, with D unclear. The CDR3 has 12 residues. From germline, CDR1 is SGHDT and CDR2 YYEEEE. Trimming took off 0 bases at V and 7 bases at J, with 7 bases between the two ends. The CDR3 spells CASSLGGFGYTF. The CDR3 nucleotides are TGTGCCAGCAGCTTGGGAGGGTTTGGCTACACCTTC. The complete variable domain, with remaining parts taken from reference TRBV5-6 and TRBJ1-2, reads DAGVTQSPTHLIKTRGQQVTLRCSPKSGHDTVSWYQQALGQGPQFIFQYYEEEERQRGNFPDRFSGHQFPNYSSELNVNALLLGDSALYLCASSLGGFGYTFGSGTRLTVV.

The V and J genes are TRBV2 and TRBJ2-5, with 9 bases fitting TRBD1. The CDR3 runs to 14 residues. Germline V CDR1 and CDR2: SNHLY, FYNNEI. After removal of 1 base from V and 4 bases from J, the junction contained 1 base not matched to a gene. CDR3 sequence reads: CASSEVTGGETQYF. The CDR3 DNA reads as TGTGCCAGCAGTGAAGTGACAGGGGGAGAGACCCAGTACTTC.

This clone was detected only once. The chain uses TRBV10-3 and TRBJ1-5; D unresolved. Trimming removed 0 bases from V and 9 bases from J, with 12 bases in between. The germline CDR1 and CDR2 sequences are ENHRY and SYGVKD. The CDR3 length is 14 residues. The CDR3: CAISESEGRGPQHF. CDR3 sequence (DNA): TGTGCCATCAGTGAGTCTGAGGGTCGTGGGCCCCAGCATTTT.

The J gene is TRBJ1-5, the V gene TRBV11-2; maybe TRBD1 (5 bases). CDR3 length equals 14 residues. The germline CDR1 and CDR2 sequences are SGHAT and FQNNGV. V was trimmed by 1 base and J by 5 bases, leaving 9 bases between them. The CDR3 DNA is TGTGCCAGCAGCTTAGCGCCGGGGGATCAGCCCCAGCATTTT. This sequence encodes CASSLAPGDQPQHF. Complete variable domain (other parts from reference TRBV11-2 and TRBJ1-5): EAGVAQSPRYKIIEKRQSVAFWCNPISGHATLYWYQQILGQGPKLLIQFQNNGVVDDSQLPKDRFSAERLKGVDSTLKIQPAKLEDSAVYLCASSLAPGDQPQHFGDGTRLSIL.

The V call is TRBV30, the J call TRBJ2-3; TRBD2 matches 10 bases. The V segment lost 8 bases and the J segment 4 bases; nucleotides outside the gene matches: 12. The germline gives CDR1 GTSNPN, CDR2 SVGIG (reference sequence). The length of the CDR3 is 15 residues. This CDR3 is CARTSGRAKADTQYF. For the CDR3, the DNA is TGTGCCCGGACCAGCGGGAGGGCAAAGGCAGATACGCAGTATTTT.

The rearrangement uses TRBV21-1 and TRBJ2-5; TRBD2 is the table's D call, not checked against the DNA. TRBV21-1 is a known pseudogene. This CDR3 has 19 amino acids. The CDR3 sequence is CASSKAWELAGVCQETQYF. In nucleotides, the CDR3 is TGTGCCAGCAGCAAAGCGTGGGAACTAGCGGGAGTCTGCCAAGAGACCCAGTACTTC.

The gene calls are TRBV27 and TRBJ1-3; 8 bases are shared with TRBD1. From germline, CDR1 is MNHEY and CDR2 SMNVEV (reference sequence). Trimming at V came to 5 bases and at J to 1 base, leaving 7 bases not matched to a gene. This CDR3 has 16 residues. The CDR3 is CASSADRGWSGNTIYF. The CDR3 DNA follows: TGTGCCAGCAGTGCAGACAGGGGATGGTCTGGAAACACCATATATTTT.

This chain connects TRBV5-1 to TRBJ2-1; D is perhaps TRBD2 (5 bases). CDR1 and CDR2 (germline): SGHRS, YFSETQ. This CDR3 is 16 amino acids long. Trimming pared 3 bases from V and 9 bases from J, leaving 22 bases between. CDR3 coding DNA: TGCGCCAGCAGCTCGGGGAGCTCCGTAAGGGCTAGTGAGCAGTTCTTC. It specifies CASSSGSSVRASEQFF.

The chain recombines TRBV11-2 with TRBJ1-3; 11 bases are a match to TRBD1. J gave up 5 bases and V 5 bases, and 11 bases lay outside the gene matches. The CDR3 totals 17 residues. Per the germline V gene, CDR1 is SGHAT and CDR2 is FQNNGV. The chain's CDR3 is CASSDYGDRGFRNTIYF. The CDR3 region has the DNA TGTGCCAGCAGCGATTACGGGGACAGGGGGTTTCGAAACACCATATATTTT.